A selection of T cell receptor beta chains follows, all from one sample in a study of T cell responses to AZD1222 COVID-19 vaccine. TCRdb's table, derived via immunoSEQ multiplex PCR, lists solely in-frame clones and lacks some. The sample consists of 100,000 or so clones, approximately 87% of them appearing once. This material consisted of peripheral blood, taken on day 0 of AZD1222 vaccination. The receptors stem from an adult in good health. Both conserved end residues are part of each CDR3. A D gene is named only where the DNA matches it firmly. Not every row has a clone size; where given, it reads once, few, many or a size class.

cdr3_nt cdr3_aa v_call d_call j_call clone_size
TGTGCCATCAGTGAGTCGTCTTTTTATGGAGGCCCGCCATCCTACAATGAGCAGTTCTTC CAISESSFYGGPPSYNEQFF TRBV10-3 NA TRBJ2-1 NA
TGTGCCAGCAGCTTGGTGATGGGGGCCGATCAGCCCCAGCATTTT CASSLVMGADQPQHF TRBV5-8 NA TRBJ1-5 NA
TGTGCCAGCAGTTTTGACAGGGAATACAATCAGCCCCAGCATTTT CASSFDREYNQPQHF TRBV28 TRBD1 TRBJ1-5 NA
TGTGCCAGCAGTGAAGGGCATACTGAGCAGTTCTTC CASSEGHTEQFF TRBV6-1 NA TRBJ2-1 NA
TGTGCCAGCAGCTTAGCAGCAACCTACGAGCAGTACTTC CASSLAATYEQYF TRBV11-3 NA TRBJ2-7 once
TGTGCCAGCAGCCCCCGACAGGGTCCCCCCGGGCAGTACTTC CASSPRQGPPGQYF TRBV7-9 TRBD1 TRBJ2-7 few
TGTGCCAGCAGCTCCTGGACTAGCGCGTTTTACGAGCAGTACTTC CASSSWTSAFYEQYF TRBV5-5 TRBD2 TRBJ2-7 NA
TGTGCCAGTAGTCGCGGGACAGGAGTGTCAGATACGCAGTATTTT CASSRGTGVSDTQYF TRBV19 TRBD1 TRBJ2-3 NA
TGTGCCAGCAGCCAAGATTATGGTGGGCACTACAATGAGCAGTTCTTC CASSQDYGGHYNEQFF TRBV14 NA TRBJ2-1 NA
TGCGCCAGCAGCCAGACAGGGGGAATACTGTTTTTT CASSQTGGILFF TRBV4-1 TRBD1 TRBJ1-4 NA
TGTGCCAGCAGCCCCACAGGGGGAGGCACTGAAGCTTTCTTT CASSPTGGGTEAFF TRBV11-2 TRBD1 TRBJ1-1 few
TGTGCCAGCAGCTTAGGGACTAGTACCCACGAGCAGTACTTC CASSLGTSTHEQYF TRBV7-2 TRBD2 TRBJ2-7 NA
TGTGCCAGTAGTATGGGGTCCGGGATCAGTAGCGAGCAGTACTTC CASSMGSGISSEQYF TRBV19 NA TRBJ2-7 NA
TGTGCCAGCAGCAACTCTGATGGCTACACCTTC CASSNSDGYTF TRBV7-9 NA TRBJ1-2 NA
TGCGCCAGCAGCGTACAGGTGGGGAACACTGAAGCTTTCTTT CASSVQVGNTEAFF TRBV5-1 NA TRBJ1-1 NA
TGTGCCAGCACCCCCGCACGCTTTACGACCGGGGAGCTGTTTTTT CASTPARFTTGELFF TRBV7-8 NA TRBJ2-2 NA
TGTGCCAGCAGCTTAGGAAACGGATACGAGAGTAATGAAAAACTGTTTTTT CASSLGNGYESNEKLFF TRBV7-9 NA TRBJ1-4 NA
TGTGCCAGTAGTCGTCAGGGCGACTATGGCTACACCTTC CASSRQGDYGYTF TRBV19 NA TRBJ1-2 once
TGTGCCACCAGTGATTTAGACAGGACCTATGGCTACACCTTC CATSDLDRTYGYTF TRBV24-1 NA TRBJ1-2 NA
TGTGCCAGTACCAAAACGGGAGGGGCTCCCAACAGCGAGCAGTTCTTC CASTKTGGAPNSEQFF TRBV19 TRBD2 TRBJ2-1 few
TGTGCCAGCAGTCTTGCCCTAACCACAGGGAGCAATCAGCCCCAGCATTTT CASSLALTTGSNQPQHF TRBV5-5 NA TRBJ1-5 NA
TGTGCCAGTAGTATAAGTCAGGTTAGCAATCAGCCCCAGCATTTT CASSISQVSNQPQHF TRBV19 NA TRBJ1-5 NA
TGTGCCAGCAGCTGGACAGACATCCAAGAGACCCAGTACTTC CASSWTDIQETQYF TRBV7-9 NA TRBJ2-5 few
TGTGCCAGCAGTTTTGGAAGTACGCAGTATTTT CASSFGSTQYF TRBV27 NA TRBJ2-3 NA
TGCGCCAGCAGCCAAGATATACAGGTTTCACCCCTCCACTTT CASSQDIQVSPLHF TRBV4-3 NA TRBJ1-6 NA
TGCGCCAGCAGCCAAGATAGTTCCGCGACCCTCTACAATGAGCAGTTCTTC CASSQDSSATLYNEQFF TRBV4-1 NA TRBJ2-1 NA
TGTGCCAGCGGCAGGAGACAGGGGGACACCGGGGAGCTGTTTTTT CASGRRQGDTGELFF TRBV7-9 TRBD1 TRBJ2-2 NA
TGCAGCGTTGACGCAGATTCCTACAATGAGCAGTTCTTC CSVDADSYNEQFF TRBV29-1 NA TRBJ2-1 NA
TGTGCCAGTCGCAACAGGGGGAATGAAAAACTGTTTTTT CASRNRGNEKLFF TRBV4-2 TRBD1 TRBJ1-4 NA
TGTGCCAGCAGCTTAGCTGGACTAGCGGGGGCTTCCTACAATGAGCAGTTCTTC CASSLAGLAGASYNEQFF TRBV7-9 TRBD2 TRBJ2-1 NA
TGCGCCAGCAGTCGGGGTGGAGCCGACAGGTACGAAGAGACCCAGTACTTC CASSRGGADRYEETQYF TRBV23-1 NA TRBJ2-5 NA
TGTGCCAGCAGTACGAGCGGGAGAGAGACAGATACGCAGTATTTT CASSTSGRETDTQYF TRBV6-2/TRBV6-3 TRBD2 TRBJ2-3 NA
TGTGCCAGCACCTCTCTCCTCAGGTTAGGGGACACTGAAGCTTTCTTT CASTSLLRLGDTEAFF TRBV7-2 NA TRBJ1-1 NA
TGTGCCATCAGTAGACCGGGACAGGGGGTCGACGAGCAGTACTTC CAISRPGQGVDEQYF TRBV10-3 TRBD1 TRBJ2-7 NA
TGTGCCAGCAGTTTTCAGGGTGGAAGCAATCAGCCCCAGCATTTT CASSFQGGSNQPQHF TRBV27 NA TRBJ1-5 NA
TGTGCCAGTTCTCAGCGACCGCAAAACAATGAGCAGTTCTTC CASSQRPQNNEQFF TRBV19 NA TRBJ2-1 NA
TGTGCCAGCAGTGCTCCAGGAGGAAAGACCCAGTACTTC CASSAPGGKTQYF TRBV11-2 NA TRBJ2-5 NA
TGCGCCAGCAGCCAACGACTAGCGGGAAACAATGAGCAGTTCTTC CASSQRLAGNNEQFF TRBV4-1 TRBD2 TRBJ2-1 NA
TGTGCCAGCAGTTTACTCGGGCCCTCCCTTCGGTCTGGAAACACCATATATTTT CASSLLGPSLRSGNTIYF TRBV6-2/TRBV6-3 NA TRBJ1-3 few
TGTGCCAGTAGAGAATCAACCGGGACAGGGATGTTAGATACGCAGTATTTT CASRESTGTGMLDTQYF TRBV19 TRBD1 TRBJ2-3 NA
TGTGCCAGCAGCTCCCGACTGGCCCACAGCTCCTACAATGAGCAGTTCTTC CASSSRLAHSSYNEQFF TRBV7-2 NA TRBJ2-1 NA
TGTGCCAGCACCGAAAAAGGGGGATATAATTATGGCTACACCTTC CASTEKGGYNYGYTF TRBV5-4 NA TRBJ1-2 NA
TGTGCCAGCAGTTCTACAGGACAGGGAAATGGCTACACCTTC CASSSTGQGNGYTF TRBV6-2/TRBV6-3 TRBD1 TRBJ1-2 NA
TGCAGCGTTGTTACCGGGACGGAACCTTTCGAGCAGTACTTC CSVVTGTEPFEQYF TRBV29-1 NA TRBJ2-7 NA
TGTGCCAGCAGCTTAATTGGGTGGGGTCGGACAGAGACCCAGTACTTC CASSLIGWGRTETQYF TRBV7-9 NA TRBJ2-5 NA
TGTGCCAGCGCGGCGGGAGGCTATGAGCAGTTCTTC CASAAGGYEQFF TRBV11-2 TRBD2 TRBJ2-1 NA
TGCGCCAGCAGCTTTCAGGGGAGGAACACTGAAGCTTTCTTT CASSFQGRNTEAFF TRBV5-1 NA TRBJ1-1 NA
TGTGCCAGCAGCCAACGACAGGGGTCCACAGATACGCAGTATTTT CASSQRQGSTDTQYF TRBV4-2 TRBD1 TRBJ2-3 NA
TGCGCCAGCAGCCAAGATCGGGACAGGGGCGTTTTGTCTGGAAACACCATATATTTT CASSQDRDRGVLSGNTIYF TRBV4-1 TRBD1 TRBJ1-3 NA
TGTGCCAGCAGCTTATATCAGTACTATGGCTACACCTTC CASSLYQYYGYTF TRBV7-2 NA TRBJ1-2 NA
TGTGCCAGCAGTTCCCTAACGGCAGCGCTAAATAGCAATCAGCCCCAGCATTTT CASSSLTAALNSNQPQHF TRBV28 NA TRBJ1-5 NA
TGTGCCAGCAGCCTGGCGGGGCCGGGTACTGAAGCTTTCTTT CASSLAGPGTEAFF TRBV7-3 NA TRBJ1-1 NA
TGTGCCAGCAGAATAAAAAGCGGTGAGCAGTTCTTC CASRIKSGEQFF TRBV6-5 NA TRBJ2-1 NA
TGTGCCAGCAGGGGTCCCGGGACAGGGGGACTGGTTGAAGCTTTCTTT CASRGPGTGGLVEAFF TRBV2 TRBD1 TRBJ1-1 NA
TGCGCCAGCAGCAAGGAACCGGGACAGGGACCCTACGAGCAGTACTTC CASSKEPGQGPYEQYF TRBV5-1 TRBD1 TRBJ2-7 NA
TGTGCCAGCAGCTCCTCCCGGACAGGGGAGATCAATGAGCAGTTCTTC CASSSSRTGEINEQFF TRBV7-9 TRBD1 TRBJ2-1 NA
TGCAGCGTTGTAGGAGGACAGGGGAGGACAGATACGCAGTATTTT CSVVGGQGRTDTQYF TRBV29-1 TRBD1 TRBJ2-3 once
TGTGCCAGCACCGCAGGGTTAGCCAAAAACATTCAGTACTTC CASTAGLAKNIQYF TRBV11-2 NA TRBJ2-4 NA
TGTGCCAGCTCGAACCGGGGACCCACCAAAACAATCTCCCATCAGCCCCAGCATTTT CASSNRGPTKTISHQPQHF TRBV28 NA TRBJ1-5 NA